Listed below are T cell receptor beta chains from one sample, sequenced in a study of CD8 T cells in Susac syndrome. In TCRdb, the immunoSEQ multiplex PCR reads were re-called with MiXCR into one record per CDR3 protein. The table records over 130,000 distinct CDR3 sequences, roughly 94% of them present only once. Sequencing used CD4+ T cells from PBMCs. These receptors originate from a human donor with Susac syndrome. Each CDR3 is given with its conserved first and last residue. A D gene is named only where the DNA matches it firmly. The listing skips clone size in some rows; elsewhere it reads once, few, many or a size class.

abundance,j_gene,v_gene,d_gene,len,CDR3aa,CDR3nt
.,TRBJ2-5,TRBV28,TRBD2,16,CASSSPQTSGEETQYF,TGTGCCAGCAGTTCCCCCCAGACTAGCGGGGAAGAGACCCAGTACTTC
.,TRBJ1-1,TRBV6-6,.,10,CASRLREAFF,TGTGCCAGTCGGTTACGGGAAGCTTTCTTT
.,TRBJ2-3,TRBV30,TRBD2,15,CAWTYSGGATDTQYF,TGTGCCTGGACCTATAGCGGGGGGGCCACAGATACGCAGTATTTT
.,TRBJ1-1,TRBV18,.,15,CASSAERDKNTEAFF,TGTGCCAGCTCGGCGGAACGGGACAAGAACACTGAAGCTTTCTTT
.,TRBJ2-5,TRBV29-1,TRBD2,12,CSGAGGEETQYF,TGCAGCGGGGCGGGAGGCGAAGAGACCCAGTACTTC
.,TRBJ2-5,TRBV20-1,.,13,CSAWWTDQETQYF,TGCAGTGCTTGGTGGACAGACCAAGAGACCCAGTACTTC
.,TRBJ1-2,TRBV19,.,16,CASLGWAYAGSIGYTF,TGTGCCAGTCTGGGATGGGCCTACGCAGGGTCTATTGGCTACACCTTC
.,TRBJ2-2,TRBV20-1,TRBD2,15,CSAGLAGFNTGELFF,TGCAGTGCGGGACTAGCGGGATTTAACACCGGGGAGCTGTTTTTT
.,TRBJ2-4,TRBV25-1,TRBD1,16,CASGTQGAGAKNIQYF,TGTGCCAGCGGCACACAGGGGGCTGGGGCCAAAAACATTCAGTACTTC
.,TRBJ2-1,TRBV15,.,14,CATSRERVGNEQFF,TGTGCCACCAGCAGAGAACGGGTAGGGAATGAGCAGTTCTTC
.,TRBJ2-7,TRBV5-6,.,15,CASRSVDTWLAEQYF,TGTGCCAGCAGATCCGTAGATACCTGGCTTGCCGAGCAGTACTTC
.,TRBJ1-1,TRBV10-3,.,15,CAIRPVGPVNTEAFF,TGTGCCATCAGGCCCGTTGGGCCGGTGAACACTGAAGCTTTCTTT
.,TRBJ2-2,TRBV20-1,.,16,CSARGGRIANTGELFF,TGCAGTGCTAGGGGGGGCCGCATCGCAAACACCGGGGAGCTGTTTTTT
.,TRBJ1-3,TRBV30,.,14,CAWTQAFSGNTIYF,TGTGCCTGGACACAGGCGTTCTCTGGAAACACCATATATTTT
.,TRBJ2-3,TRBV19,TRBD1,14,CASRDRGRTDTQYF,TGTGCCAGTAGGGACAGGGGGCGGACAGATACGCAGTATTTT
.,TRBJ2-5,TRBV5-1,.,15,CASSFSAGAGETQYF,TGCGCCAGCAGCTTTTCGGCAGGGGCGGGGGAGACCCAGTACTTC
.,TRBJ2-5,TRBV5-8,.,10,CASRFETQYF,TGTGCCAGCCGCTTCGAGACCCAGTACTTC
.,TRBJ1-2,TRBV20-1,TRBD1,17,CSARDKTGGARRYGYTF,TGCAGTGCTAGAGATAAAACAGGGGGCGCCCGAAGGTATGGCTACACCTTC
.,TRBJ2-2,TRBV3-1,.,12,CASSRDIGELFF,TGTGCCAGCAGCCGGGACATCGGGGAGCTGTTTTTT
.,TRBJ2-6,TRBV14,.,15,CASSRENSGANVLTF,TGTGCCAGCAGCCGGGAGAACTCTGGGGCCAACGTCCTGACTTTC
few,TRBJ1-5,TRBV5-1,TRBD1,15,CASSSGTGDNQPQHF,TGCGCCAGCAGCTCCGGGACAGGGGACAATCAGCCCCAGCATTTT
.,TRBJ2-3,TRBV2,TRBD2,15,CASRGSSGGMDTQYF,TGTGCCAGCAGGGGGTCTAGCGGGGGGATGGATACGCAGTATTTT
.,TRBJ1-2,TRBV28,.,14,CATRITPASYGYTF,TGTGCCACCAGAATAACCCCTGCCTCGTATGGCTACACCTTC
.,TRBJ2-5,TRBV29-1,TRBD2,14,CSAGAGGPRETQYF,TGCAGCGCCGGAGCGGGAGGGCCGAGGGAGACCCAGTACTTC
.,TRBJ1-3,TRBV12-3/TRBV12-4,.,16,CASSGGLSGSGNTIYF,TGTGCCAGCAGTGGGGGCCTCTCCGGGTCTGGAAACACCATATATTTT
once,TRBJ2-1,TRBV29-1,TRBD1,14,CSASPGQGYNEQFF,TGCAGCGCCTCCCCGGGACAGGGCTACAATGAGCAGTTCTTC
once,TRBJ1-2,TRBV4-1,.,14,CASNYPGQHYGYTF,TGCGCCAGCAACTATCCGGGACAACACTATGGCTACACCTTC
.,TRBJ1-6,TRBV27,TRBD1,14,CASSIPTGNSPLHF,TGTGCCAGCAGTATTCCGACAGGGAATTCACCCCTCCACTTT
many,TRBJ2-5,TRBV12-3/TRBV12-4,.,11,CASSLRETQYF,TGTGCCAGCAGCCTAAGAGAGACCCAGTACTTC
.,TRBJ2-3,TRBV9,.,15,CASSVEDGNTDTQYF,TGTGCCAGCAGCGTAGAGGACGGAAACACAGATACGCAGTATTTT
.,TRBJ2-1,TRBV7-2,.,16,CASARGGTSSYNEQFF,TGTGCCAGCGCAAGGGGGGGGACGAGCTCCTACAATGAGCAGTTCTTC
.,TRBJ2-7,TRBV29-1,.,12,CSVLAGGYEQYF,TGCAGCGTTCTGGCAGGGGGGTACGAGCAGTACTTC
once,TRBJ2-7,TRBV20-1,TRBD2,15,CSANPGLAVNYEQYF,TGCAGTGCTAACCCCGGACTAGCGGTGAACTACGAGCAGTACTTC
once,TRBJ1-6,TRBV15,.,14,CATSRDRGKAPLHF,TGTGCCACCAGCAGAGATCGGGGTAAGGCACCCCTCCACTTT
.,TRBJ1-2,TRBV7-9,.,12,CASSRNREGYTF,TGTGCCAGCAGCAGGAACAGGGAGGGCTACACCTTC
.,TRBJ2-7,TRBV7-2,.,14,CASSLGLPGGEQYF,TGTGCCAGCAGCTTAGGACTCCCCGGAGGTGAGCAGTACTTC
.,TRBJ1-1,TRBV30,.,13,CAWSQGVNTEAFF,TGTGCCTGGAGTCAGGGAGTGAACACTGAAGCTTTCTTT
.,TRBJ1-6,TRBV2,TRBD1,18,CASSEARTGGSYNSPLHF,TGTGCCAGCAGTGAAGCCCGGACAGGGGGCTCCTATAATTCACCCCTCCACTTT
.,TRBJ2-1,TRBV20-1,TRBD1,16,CSASTRTGTGWNEQFF,TGCAGTGCTAGTACCCGTACCGGGACAGGGTGGAATGAGCAGTTCTTC
.,TRBJ1-1,TRBV12-3/TRBV12-4,TRBD1,14,CASNLQGANTEAFF,TGTGCCAGCAATCTGCAGGGGGCGAACACTGAAGCTTTCTTT
.,TRBJ2-7,TRBV7-2,TRBD2,14,CASSLMREGYEQYF,TGTGCCAGCAGCTTAATGCGGGAGGGCTACGAGCAGTACTTC
.,TRBJ2-3,TRBV30,TRBD2,15,CAWSRLAGQTDTQYF,TGTGCCTGGAGCCGACTAGCGGGACAGACAGATACGCAGTATTTT
.,TRBJ2-3,TRBV24-1,TRBD1,13,CATSEATGDTQYF,TGTGCCACCAGTGAAGCGACAGGGGATACGCAGTATTTT
.,TRBJ2-4,TRBV30,.,14,CAWQTGQIKNIQYF,TGTGCCTGGCAAACTGGACAGATCAAAAACATTCAGTACTTC
.,TRBJ2-7,TRBV7-2,.,15,CASSLMPGEGYEQYF,TGTGCCAGCAGCTTAATGCCAGGGGAAGGGTACGAGCAGTACTTC
.,TRBJ1-5,TRBV6-6,.,15,CASSYAAGRREPQHF,TGTGCCAGCAGTTATGCGGCAGGGCGAAGGGAGCCCCAGCATTTT
.,TRBJ1-5,TRBV20-1,TRBD1,15,CSARSGTGADQPQHF,TGCAGTGCTAGATCCGGGACAGGGGCCGATCAGCCCCAGCATTTT
.,TRBJ1-1,TRBV28,.,11,CASSTGAEAFF,TGTGCCAGCAGTACCGGGGCTGAAGCTTTCTTT
once,TRBJ2-5,TRBV21-1,.,13,CASSKGLPETQYF,TGTGCCAGCAGCAAAGGCCTGCCCGAGACCCAGTACTTC
once,TRBJ2-3,TRBV6-6,.,13,CASSPGTPETQYF,TGTGCCAGCAGTCCCGGGACACCAGAGACGCAGTATTTT
.,TRBJ1-1,TRBV19,TRBD1,13,CAPTGGGRTEAFF,TGTGCCCCCACGGGAGGGGGCAGGACTGAAGCTTTCTTT
once,TRBJ1-1,TRBV18,.,13,CASSPDLNTEAFF,TGTGCCAGCTCACCCGATCTGAACACTGAAGCTTTCTTT